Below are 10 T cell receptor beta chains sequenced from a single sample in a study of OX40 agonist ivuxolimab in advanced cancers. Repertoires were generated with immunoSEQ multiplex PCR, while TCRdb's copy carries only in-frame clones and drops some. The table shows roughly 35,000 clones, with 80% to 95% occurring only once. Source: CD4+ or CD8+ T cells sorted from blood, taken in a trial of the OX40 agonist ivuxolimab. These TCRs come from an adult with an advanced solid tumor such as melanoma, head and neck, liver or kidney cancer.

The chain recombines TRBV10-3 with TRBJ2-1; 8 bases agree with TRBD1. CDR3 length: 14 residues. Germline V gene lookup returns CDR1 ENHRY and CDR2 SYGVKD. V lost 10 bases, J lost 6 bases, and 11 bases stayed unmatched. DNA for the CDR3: TGTGCCACCTCCGGACAGGGAAGCCCCAATGAGCAGTTCTTC. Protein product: CATSGQGSPNEQFF.

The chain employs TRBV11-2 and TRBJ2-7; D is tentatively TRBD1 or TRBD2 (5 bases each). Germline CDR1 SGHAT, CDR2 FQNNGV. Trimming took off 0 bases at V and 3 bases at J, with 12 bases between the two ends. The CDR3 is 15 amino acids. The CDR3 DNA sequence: TGTGCCAGCAGCTTAGATTGGGGGAGCGGCTACGAGCAGTACTTC. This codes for CASSLDWGSGYEQYF.

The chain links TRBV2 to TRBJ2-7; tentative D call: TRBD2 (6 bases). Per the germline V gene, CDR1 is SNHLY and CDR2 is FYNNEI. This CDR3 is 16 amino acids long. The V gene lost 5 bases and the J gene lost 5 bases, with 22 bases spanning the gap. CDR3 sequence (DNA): TGTGCCAGCAGTCTAAGGGACTTTATAGCCTCTGACGAGCAGTACTTC. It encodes CASSLRDFIASDEQYF.

The CDR3, as DNA: TGCGCCAGCAGCCCCGGGACTAGCCCAGTCCGCTACGAGCAGTACTTC. Protein sequence: CASSPGTSPVRYEQYF. This chain links TRBV5-1 with TRBJ2-7; 9 bases are shared with TRBD2. Germline-derived CDR1 and CDR2 are SGHRS and YFSETQ. After removal of 4 bases from V and 3 bases from J, the junction contained 11 bases not matched to a gene. This CDR3 is 16 amino acids long. The full variable domain, with the rest looked up from reference TRBV5-1 and TRBJ2-7, is KAGVTQTPRYLIKTRGQQVTLSCSPISGHRSVSWYQQTPGQGLQFLFEYFSETQRNKGNFPGRFSGRQFSNSRSEMNVSTLELGDSALYLCASSPGTSPVRYEQYFGPGTRLTVT.

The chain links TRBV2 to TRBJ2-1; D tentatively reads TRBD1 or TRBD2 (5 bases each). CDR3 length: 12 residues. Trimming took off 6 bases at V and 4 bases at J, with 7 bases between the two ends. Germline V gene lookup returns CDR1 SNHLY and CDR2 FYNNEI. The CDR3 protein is CASREGYNEQFF. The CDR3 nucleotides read TGTGCCAGCAGAGAGGGGTACAATGAGCAGTTCTTC.

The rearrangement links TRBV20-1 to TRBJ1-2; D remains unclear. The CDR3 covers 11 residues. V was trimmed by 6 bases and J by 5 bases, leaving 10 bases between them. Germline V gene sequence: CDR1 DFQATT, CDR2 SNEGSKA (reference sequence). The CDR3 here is CSALEPYGYTF. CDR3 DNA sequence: TGCAGTGCCCTCGAACCTTATGGCTACACCTTC.

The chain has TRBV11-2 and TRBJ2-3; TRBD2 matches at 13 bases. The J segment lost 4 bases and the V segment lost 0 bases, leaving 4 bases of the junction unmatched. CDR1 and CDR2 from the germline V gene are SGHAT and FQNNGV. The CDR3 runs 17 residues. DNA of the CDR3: TGTGCCAGCAGCTTAGAGACTAGCGGGAGGCGCCCAGATACGCAGTATTTT. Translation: CASSLETSGRRPDTQYF.

CDR3 sequence: CASSPEAGLGYGYTF. The CDR3 DNA is TGTGCCAGCAGCCCAGAGGCAGGGTTGGGGTATGGCTACACCTTC. The J gene is TRBJ1-2, the V gene TRBV9; D possibly corresponds to TRBD1 (5 bases). V was shortened by 4 bases and J by 5 bases, with 18 bases between the two germline ends. The CDR3 consists of 15 residues. CDR1 and CDR2 (germline): SGDLS, YYNGEE.

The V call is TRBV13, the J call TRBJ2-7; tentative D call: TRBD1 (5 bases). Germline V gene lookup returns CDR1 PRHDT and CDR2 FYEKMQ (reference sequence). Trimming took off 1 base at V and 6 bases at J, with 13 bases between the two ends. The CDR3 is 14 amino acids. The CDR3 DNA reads TGTGCCAGCAGCTTAGAGGGCAGGGTTGGCGAGCAGTACTTC. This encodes CASSLEGRVGEQYF.

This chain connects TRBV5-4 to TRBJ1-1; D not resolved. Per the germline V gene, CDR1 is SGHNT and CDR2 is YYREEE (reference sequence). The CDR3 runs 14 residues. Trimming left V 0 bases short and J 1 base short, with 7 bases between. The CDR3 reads CASSLGVGNTEAFF. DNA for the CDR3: TGTGCCAGCAGCTTGGGAGTAGGGAACACTGAAGCTTTCTTT.